In its sample, the clone carrying this T cell receptor (beta chain) was seen a few times. The antigen remains unidentified. TCRdb's copy holds only in-frame clones and misses some; the assay was immunoSEQ multiplex PCR. This table holds about 5,000 clones, around 63% found once. The sample is drawn from a study of high-grade serous ovarian cancer treatment subgroups. Overall study context: Samples averaged approximately 13,000 reads and over 6,000 unique TCR beta rearrangements.

The tumor samples were collected prior to definitive surgery or chemotherapy. Findings and caveats of the study: Without spatial data, bulk sequencing limits insight into HGSC tumor diversity. TCR clonal relatedness correlated positively with neoantigen level. Same-patient tumor repertoires overlapped at about 0.11 to 0.85; different patients barely overlapped.

This CDR3 contains 14 residues. CDR1 and CDR2 (germline): SGHDT, YYEEEE. Trimming removed 2 bases from V and 1 base from J, with 9 bases in between. Source material: tumor tissue. The chain has TRBV5-6 and TRBJ1-1; D is ambiguous. The clonotype was recovered from a human donor with high-grade serous ovarian cancer. The CDR3 coding sequence is TGTGCCAGCAGCTTTAAATCTAAGAACACTGAAGCTTTCTTT. Its translation is CASSFKSKNTEAFF.